This T cell receptor beta chain derives from a study of blood T cell repertoires in COVID-19. The CDR3 is 15 amino acids. Trimming stripped 0 bases from V and 1 base from J, with 9 bases between. Germline CDR1 and CDR2: SGHAT and FQNNGV. As originally analysed: Nucleated cell number was recorded as an estimate derived from reference gene primer amplification. Here immunoSEQ multiplex PCR was the method, and the copy in TCRdb shows in-frame clones only, minus some. V and J calls and clone size follow that table, whereas D and trimming were derived from the DNA. This sample has 220,000 or so clones, with approximately 80% found just once.

The TCR originated in a man aged 25 to 40 with active or convalescent COVID-19. The sequencing sample was made of peripheral blood. This rearrangement joins TRBV11-2 to TRBJ2-5; D is unclear. The CDR3 sequence: CASSLETTIQETQYF. The CDR3 DNA reads TGTGCCAGCAGCTTAGAGACAACGATCCAAGAGACCCAGTACTTC.